This TCR beta chain was retrieved from a study of T cells in women clearing cervical HPV infection. Study in general: Case blood drawn at lesion detection; control blood after infection cleared. HLA type stays a possible confounder, typing being limited. Regarding the study as a whole: CIN3+ cases had significantly higher TCR richness than controls; evenness did not differ.

Sequencing used immunoSEQ multiplex PCR; TCRdb keeps in-frame clones, though not all of them. The sample has roughly 20,000 clones, and its top ten clones hold under 5.5%. Looked up from germline, CDR1 is SEHNR and CDR2 is FQNEAQ (reference sequence). V was clipped by 5 bases and J by 10 bases, with 12 bases between them. This CDR3 is built from 13 residues. With respect to this clone: Its antigen is still unknown. The read gets to within 3 residues of the CDR3 end, and the germline J gene fills in the rest.

The chain couples TRBV7-9 to TRBJ1-6, with D possibly matching TRBD1 (6 bases). The sequencing input was blood buffy coat. The receptor comes from a woman aged 18 to 75 with a cervical HPV16 infection that either progressed to CIN3+ or cleared (not recorded which). CDR3 DNA (partial): TGTGCCAGCAGCGGGGGGGGGCGATCACCC. Residues: CASSGGGRSP. Given in full, the CDR3 is CASSGGGRSPLHF.